These 29 T cell receptor beta chains came from one sample sequenced in a study of shared clonotypes between healthy human individuals. Some clones are missing from TCRdb's copy, which holds only in-frame ones; the method was immunoSEQ multiplex PCR. The repertoire includes about 2,500,000 clones, just over 90% of them detected once, and around 0.14% sits in the top ten. The specimen was naive CD4+ T cells sorted from blood. As for subset: CD45RA+ positively selected. These receptors were taken from a man younger than 30 in good health.

J is TRBJ2-4 and V is TRBV7-2; the D gene could be TRBD1 or TRBD2 (5 bases each). The CDR3 spans 14 residues. CDR1 and CDR2 from the germline V gene are SGHTA and FQGNSA. The V and J ends lost 1 base and 7 bases respectively, with 11 bases between them. CDR3 protein: CASSLVGTGNIQYF. DNA for the CDR3: TGTGCCAGCAGCTTAGTGGGGACGGGGAACATTCAGTACTTC.

The chain combines TRBV10-2 with TRBJ1-4; TRBD1 might be the D (5 bases). Germline V gene lookup returns CDR1 WSHSY and CDR2 SAAADI. V gave up 3 bases and J gave up 4 bases, with 9 bases separating them. The CDR3 runs to 14 residues. The CDR3: CASSDQGYNEKLFF. The CDR3 DNA follows: TGCGCCAGCAGTGATCAGGGCTATAATGAAAAACTGTTTTTT.

The CDR3 coding sequence is TGTGCCACCAGCAGAGATCTCGGGAGTGACACAGATACGCAGTATTTT. Its protein product is CATSRDLGSDTDTQYF. This sequence joins TRBV15 and TRBJ2-3; D may be TRBD2 (6 bases). Trimming took 0 bases from V and 2 from J, leaving 12 bases between them. CDR1 LNHNV and CDR2 YYDKDF come from the germline V gene (reference sequence). The CDR3 spans 16 residues.

The J gene is TRBJ2-2, the V gene TRBV9; 9 nucleotides match TRBD2. The CDR3 runs to 15 residues. V dropped 4 bases and J dropped 4; count of bases not matched to a gene: 5. Germline loops: CDR1 SGDLS, CDR2 YYNGEE. The CDR3 loop reads CASSLAGYLTGELFF. CDR3 bases: TGTGCCAGCAGCCTAGCGGGATACCTCACCGGGGAGCTGTTTTTT.

The rearrangement joins TRBV5-1 to TRBJ1-5; D perhaps matches TRBD1 (5 bases). Trimming cost V 5 bases and J 7 bases, with 13 bases left between them. CDR1 and CDR2 from the germline V gene are SGHRS and YFSETQ. This CDR3 comprises 13 residues. Written as DNA, the CDR3 is TGCGCCAGCAGTTGGGACGTCGGGCAGCCCCAGCATTTT. Protein: CASSWDVGQPQHF.

This clone was found a few times. The chain recombines TRBV2 with TRBJ2-7, with a tentative D call TRBD2 (6 bases). The CDR3 is made up of 14 amino acids. The germline V gene encodes CDR1 SNHLY and CDR2 FYNNEI. Trimming pared 6 bases from V and 6 bases from J, leaving 18 bases between. The DNA for the CDR3 is TGTGCCAGCAGCTTGAATAGCGCGGGGAGCGAGCAGTACTTC. Protein sequence: CASSLNSAGSEQYF. The variable domain in full, completed from reference TRBV2 and TRBJ2-7, reads EPEVTQTPSHQVTQMGQEVILRCVPISNHLYFYWYRQILGQKVEFLVSFYNNEISEKSEIFDDQFSVERPDGSNFTLKIRSTKLEDSAMYFCASSLNSAGSEQYFGPGTRLTVT.

Regarding this clone: In the same sample, other DNA sequences code for this CDR3. V gene TRBV18 combines with J gene TRBJ2-1; D unclear. The CDR3 consists of 14 residues. Germline assignment: CDR1 KGHSH and CDR2 LQKENI. V was trimmed by 0 bases and J by 4 bases, leaving 7 bases between them. The CDR3 sequence is CASSPPSPYNEQFF. In DNA, the CDR3 is TGTGCCAGCTCACCACCCTCCCCGTACAATGAGCAGTTCTTC.

The genes are TRBV6-5 and TRBJ2-7, with 8 bases fitting TRBD1. Germline V gene sequence: CDR1 MNHEY, CDR2 SVGAGI. This CDR3 has 16 residues. Trimming cost V 2 bases and J 2 bases; bases outside gene matches: 8. The DNA of the CDR3 is TGTGCCAGCAGTTACAGCCAGGGGGCAACCCCCTACGAGCAGTACTTC. It encodes CASSYSQGATPYEQYF.

The V and J genes are TRBV5-4 and TRBJ2-3; 11 positions match TRBD2. Trimming at V came to 2 bases and at J to 6 bases, leaving 2 bases not matched to a gene. This CDR3 is 14 amino acids long. The germline V gene encodes CDR1 SGHNT and CDR2 YYREEE (reference sequence). CDR3 in DNA: TGTGCCAGCAGCTTTAGCGGGAGGGCGGATACGCAGTATTTT. It specifies CASSFSGRADTQYF.

V gene TRBV28 combines with J gene TRBJ2-2; D possibly corresponds to TRBD2 (6 bases). Germline V gene lookup returns CDR1 MDHEN and CDR2 SYDVKM. The CDR3 covers 16 residues. Trimming removed 5 bases from V and 4 bases from J, with 17 bases in between. The CDR3 DNA reads as TGTGCCAGCAGTCGGACTACCCTCAACGGCACCGGGGAGCTGTTTTTT. Protein product: CASSRTTLNGTGELFF.

About this clone itself: Germline is not matched at one junction end, which may reflect a read error. The sample holds other DNA sequences that translate to the same CDR3. This chain connects TRBV7-3 to TRBJ2-3, with D maybe TRBD2 (5 bases). The CDR3 is 14 residues long. CDR1 and CDR2 from the germline V gene are SGHTA and FQGTGA. The CDR3 here is CASSLTGFTDTQYF. In nucleotides, the CDR3 is TGTGCCAGCAGCCTAACGGGGTTCACAGATACGCAGTATTTT.

This rearrangement joins TRBV11-2 to TRBJ2-5, with TRBD2 matching over 9 bases. The CDR3 has 16 amino acids. Germline V CDR1 and CDR2: SGHAT, FQNNGV. After removal of 1 base from V and 0 bases from J, the junction contained 3 bases not matched to a gene. The CDR3 DNA is TGTGCCAGCAGCTTAGCCCTAGCGGGGTACCAAGAGACCCAGTACTTC. This codes for CASSLALAGYQETQYF.

In this sample, this clone turned up once. The V gene is TRBV6-4, the J gene TRBJ2-3; the match to TRBD2 covers 7 bases. The CDR3 sequence is 15 residues long. CDR1 and CDR2 from the germline V gene are MRHNA and SNTAGT. J lost 2 bases, V lost 1 base, and 3 bases had no gene match. CDR3 loop: CASSDLGLPTDTQYF. CDR3 bases: TGTGCCAGCAGTGACTTGGGACTACCCACAGATACGCAGTATTTT.

Comments on this clone: The sample holds other DNA sequences that translate to the same CDR3. This rearrangement joins TRBV18 to TRBJ2-7; D gene ambiguous. Germline assignment: CDR1 KGHSH and CDR2 LQKENI. Deletions cut 3 bases from V and 0 bases from J, with 15 bases between. The CDR3 extends over 16 amino acids. The CDR3 nucleotides read TGTGCCAGCTCACCCCTGGGTCAGCCCAGCTCCTACGAGCAGTACTTC. Amino acids: CASSPLGQPSSYEQYF.

The chain uses TRBV6-1 and TRBJ1-1, with 7 bases matching TRBD1. The germline V gene has CDR1 MNHNS and CDR2 SASEGT. V lost 6 bases, J lost 6 bases, and 10 bases stayed unmatched. CDR3 length: 14 amino acids. In DNA, the CDR3 is TGTGCCAGCAGGTACGGGACAGCTATCCCTGAAGCTTTCTTT. Its protein product is CASRYGTAIPEAFF.

With regard to this clone: Other DNA sequences from this sample encode an identical CDR3 as well. The chain carries TRBV5-1 and TRBJ1-1, with D hard to call. CDR3 length equals 13 residues. In germline, CDR1 is SGHRS, CDR2 YFSETQ. Between the trimmed V and J ends, which lost 0 bases and 2 bases, there was a span of 5 bases. The CDR3 DNA reads as TGCGCCAGCAGCTTGGAGAGAAACACTGAAGCTTTCTTT. It specifies CASSLERNTEAFF.

The V and J genes are TRBV7-2 and TRBJ1-6; D not certain. Per germline, CDR1 SGHTA and CDR2 FQGNSA. The germline V and J ends were trimmed by 2 bases and 8 bases, with 10 bases remaining between them. There are 14 residues in the CDR3. CDR3 nucleotides: TGTGCCAGCAGCTTATCCCCCGGCGATTCACCCCTCCACTTT. It encodes CASSLSPGDSPLHF. Combining the CDR3 with reference TRBV7-2 and TRBJ1-6 gives the whole variable domain GAGVSQSPSNKVTEKGKDVELRCDPISGHTALYWYRQSLGQGLEFLIYFQGNSAPDKSGLPSDRFSAERTGGSVSTLTIQRTQQEDSAVYLCASSLSPGDSPLHFGNGTRLTVT.

The chain uses TRBV10-2 and TRBJ2-3; 10 nucleotides agree with TRBD2. The germline CDR1 and CDR2 sequences are WSHSY and SAAADI. This CDR3 comprises 15 residues. V lost 7 bases to trimming and J lost 3 bases; unmatched junction nucleotides: 7. The CDR3 DNA reads TGCGCCAGCACCCTACTAGCGGGGCAAACAGATACGCAGTATTTT. Translated: CASTLLAGQTDTQYF.

The rearrangement uses TRBV9 and TRBJ1-2, with unresolved D. The CDR3 sequence is 15 residues long. From germline, CDR1 is SGDLS and CDR2 YYNGEE. V was trimmed by 4 bases and J by 0 bases, leaving 13 bases between them. The CDR3 DNA follows: TGTGCCAGCAGCCCGAACCCCACCGCTAACTATGGCTACACCTTC. The encoded protein is CASSPNPTANYGYTF.

CDR3 sequence (DNA): TGCGCCAGCAGGCCCGGGACAACTGGAAACACCATATATTTT. It encodes CASRPGTTGNTIYF. This chain uses TRBV5-1 with TRBJ1-3, with a possible D match to TRBD1 (6 bases). This CDR3 spans 14 amino acids. V lost 5 bases and J lost 2, with 11 bases in between. CDR1 and CDR2 from the germline V gene are SGHRS and YFSETQ.

J is TRBJ1-5 and V is TRBV6-1, with a tentative D call TRBD1 (5 bases). Germline V gene data show CDR1 as MNHNS and CDR2 as SASEGT. There are 13 residues in the CDR3. V lost 4 bases and J 9 bases, leaving 13 bases between the germline ends. The CDR3 loop is CASSVSPGRPQHF. CDR3 nucleotides: TGTGCCAGCAGTGTAAGTCCAGGGAGGCCCCAGCATTTT.

The J gene is TRBJ1-2, the V gene TRBV9; D might be TRBD1 (5 bases). V lost 10 bases to trimming and J lost 4 bases, with 14 bases between them. The length of the CDR3 is 12 residues. Germline assignment: CDR1 SGDLS and CDR2 YYNGEE. Here the CDR3 DNA reads TGTGCCCCCAAGGCGGGACGCTATGGCTACACCTTC. This gives the protein CAPKAGRYGYTF.

This rearrangement joins TRBV7-6 to TRBJ2-5; tentatively, D is TRBD1 (5 bases). V dropped 5 bases and J dropped 1 base, with 8 bases sitting between them. The CDR3 has 13 amino acids. From germline, CDR1 is SGHVS and CDR2 FNYEAQ. CDR3: CASSTDSQETQYF. CDR3 bases: TGTGCCAGCAGCACCGACAGCCAAGAGACCCAGTACTTC.

This clone came up a few times. The chain recombines TRBV10-3 with TRBJ1-5; 8 bases map to TRBD1. There are 14 residues in the CDR3. Germline lookup yields CDR1 ENHRY and CDR2 SYGVKD. The V and J ends lost 7 bases and 6 bases, in that order; junction bases with no gene match: 8. The CDR3 coding sequence is TGTGCCATCACCGAGGACAGGGCTGGTCAGCCCCAGCATTTT. This translates into CAITEDRAGQPQHF.

The chain employs TRBV2 and TRBJ1-2; possibly TRBD1 for D (6 bases). The CDR3 sequence is 13 residues long. Germline loops: CDR1 SNHLY, CDR2 FYNNEI. Between the trimmed V and J ends, which lost 9 bases and 2 bases, there was a span of 13 bases. Here the CDR3 reads CASELTGNYGYTF. For the CDR3, the DNA is TGTGCCAGTGAATTAACAGGGAACTATGGCTACACCTTC.

Concerning this clone: Other DNA variants within this sample encode the same CDR3. This chain joins TRBV7-2 and TRBJ2-5; D remains unclear. This CDR3 is 14 amino acids long. In germline, CDR1 is SGHTA, CDR2 FQGNSA. V was clipped by 1 base and J by 2 bases, with 8 bases between them. The CDR3 loop is CASSLVSAQETQYF. The CDR3 DNA reads as TGTGCCAGCAGCTTAGTTTCAGCTCAAGAGACCCAGTACTTC.

The chain carries TRBV5-1 and TRBJ2-2; no definite D call. The germline V gene encodes CDR1 SGHRS and CDR2 YFSETQ. This CDR3 region has 14 residues. Trimming cost V 0 bases and J 4 bases, with 7 bases left between them. The DNA of the CDR3 is TGCGCCAGCAGCTTGGCGGTTACCACCGGGGAGCTGTTTTTT. This translates into CASSLAVTTGELFF.

About this clone: The same CDR3 is also encoded by other DNA sequences in this sample. V usage is TRBV9 and J usage is TRBJ2-2; unclear D gene. The V end was cut by 1 base, the J end by 1 base, with 8 bases between. The CDR3 runs 15 residues. CDR1 is SGDLS, CDR2 YYNGEE, per germline. CDR3 bases: TGTGCCAGCAGCGTAAGGACGGAGAACACCGGGGAGCTGTTTTTT. This gives the protein CASSVRTENTGELFF. The full variable domain, completed using reference TRBV9 and TRBJ2-2, is DSGVTQTPKHLITATGQRVTLRCSPRSGDLSVYWYQQSLDQGLQFLIQYYNGEERAKGNILERFSAQQFPDLHSELNLSSLELGDSALYFCASSVRTENTGELFFGEGSRLTVL.

CDR3: CASRLDGAYEQYF. The CDR3, as DNA: TGTGCCAGCAGACTCGATGGAGCCTACGAGCAGTACTTC. V usage is TRBV2 and J usage is TRBJ2-7; unclear D gene. Trimming pared 6 bases from V and 2 bases from J, leaving 11 bases between. Germline V gene sequence: CDR1 SNHLY, CDR2 FYNNEI. CDR3 length equals 13 residues.